The next 31 T cell receptor beta chains were all read from a single sample in a study of blood T cells in healthy people across ages. A sample-barcoded 5' primer and a J-beta primer mix were used in a second PCR of roughly 7 to 12 cycles. From the 5' RACE reads, TCRdb called clonotypes with MiXCR, one entry per CDR3 protein. This sample has roughly 700,000 distinct CDR3 sequences; 49% occur once, and the top ten carry roughly 30%. Input material: blood. Receptor source: a woman in her sixties in good health.

This clonotype was picked up one time. The chain employs TRBV3-1 and TRBJ2-7; 8 nucleotides line up with TRBD2. There are 15 residues in the CDR3. Germline trimming cut 1 base from V and 4 bases from J; bases unmatched to any gene: 6. Germline CDR1 reads LGHDT; CDR2 reads YNNKEL (reference sequence). In nucleotides, the CDR3 is TGTGCCAGCAGCCAAGTAGGAGCGGGAGTTTACGAGCAGTACTTC. This translates into CASSQVGAGVYEQYF.

This rearrangement joins TRBV12-3 or TRBV12-4 to TRBJ2-2; D is unresolved. V lost 3 bases and J 8 bases, leaving 13 bases between the germline ends. The CDR3 runs 14 residues. The CDR3 DNA reads as TGTGCCAGCAGTTTCTTGAGGAGAGGAGGGGAGCTGTTTTTT. It codes for CASSFLRRGGELFF.

The J gene is TRBJ2-1, the V gene TRBV29-1; 12 bases match TRBD1. Trimming took 6 bases from V and 9 from J; bases not matched to a gene: 9. Germline-derived CDR1 and CDR2 are SQVTM and ANQGSEA. The CDR3 is 14 amino acids. CDR3 DNA sequence: TGCAGCGTACTCCGGGACAGGGGGCTTGGTGAGCAGTTCTTC. It is translated as CSVLRDRGLGEQFF.

This clonotype has a handful of counts. The chain couples TRBV27 to TRBJ2-5, with D uncertain. Germline CDR1 is MNHEY and CDR2 is SMNVEV (reference sequence). V was shortened by 1 base and J by 1 base, with 10 bases between the two germline ends. This CDR3 spans 15 amino acids. CDR3 sequence (DNA): TGTGCCAGCAGTTTATTTGGCCGGATCCAAGAGACCCAGTACTTC. This encodes CASSLFGRIQETQYF.

This chain links TRBV12-5 with TRBJ2-1; D possibly corresponds to TRBD2 (6 bases). The CDR3 is 15 residues long. Germline V gives CDR1 LGHNT, CDR2 FRNRAP. Deletions cut 6 bases from V and 8 bases from J, with 20 bases between. The CDR3: CASGRGLGGGDEQFF. The DNA of the CDR3 is TGTGCTAGTGGCCGCGGACTGGGGGGTGGGGATGAGCAGTTCTTC.

A few counts support this clonotype. The V and J genes are TRBV20-1 and TRBJ2-1; 10 nucleotides match TRBD2. The CDR3 runs 15 residues. V shed 1 base and J 4 bases; nucleotides not matched to a gene: 4. The germline CDR1 and CDR2 sequences are DFQATT and SNEGSKA (reference sequence). Here the CDR3 DNA reads TGCAGTGCTAGAGGGTCGACTAGCGGGTACAATGAGCAGTTCTTC. Protein sequence: CSARGSTSGYNEQFF.

The chain employs TRBV7-3 and TRBJ2-1, with 11 bases lining up with TRBD1. The CDR3 extends over 15 amino acids. V was clipped by 1 base and J by 5 bases; unmatched bases: 1. The V gene's germline CDR1 is SGHTA and CDR2 FQGTGA. This CDR3 is CASSLRDRGDNEQFF. CDR3 nucleotide sequence: TGTGCCAGCAGCTTAAGGGACAGGGGGGACAATGAGCAGTTCTTC.

CDR3 sequence: CSARSLRKADTQYF. Here the CDR3 DNA reads TGCAGTGCTAGAAGTCTCCGAAAGGCAGATACGCAGTATTTT. J is TRBJ2-3 and V is TRBV20-1; D remains unclear. CDR1 and CDR2 from the germline V gene are DFQATT and SNEGSKA (reference sequence). The CDR3 has 14 residues. Between the trimmed V and J ends, which lost 2 bases and 4 bases, there was a span of 13 bases.

The J gene is TRBJ1-1, the V gene TRBV27; 8 bases line up with TRBD1. This CDR3 is 14 amino acids long. Germline CDR1 reads MNHEY; CDR2 reads SMNVEV (reference sequence). The junction had 5 bases not matched to a gene; V was cut back by 3 bases and J by 5 bases. CDR3 coding DNA: TGTGCCAGCAGTTTCCTACAGGGGGGGACTGAAGCTTTCTTT. Protein product: CASSFLQGGTEAFF.

V is TRBV28 and J is TRBJ2-5; D is perhaps TRBD1 (5 bases). This CDR3 contains 12 residues. CDR1 is MDHEN, CDR2 SYDVKM, per germline. Deletions cut 6 bases from V and 11 bases from J, with 16 bases between. CDR3 in amino acids: CASSLLVQGQYF. CDR3 in DNA: TGTGCCAGCAGCCTTTTGGTCCAGGGTCAGTACTTC.

The chain uses TRBV13 and TRBJ1-5; TRBD1 matches 10 bases. Looked up from germline, CDR1 is PRHDT and CDR2 is FYEKMQ (reference sequence). Germline trimming cut 3 bases from V and 9 bases from J; bases unmatched to any gene: 14. This CDR3 is 17 amino acids long. CDR3 sequence reads: CASSLRLGGQGGRPQHF. As DNA, the CDR3 is TGTGCCAGCAGCTTGCGCCTGGGAGGACAGGGGGGTAGGCCCCAGCATTTT.

This clonotype was seen at least ten times. The V and J genes are TRBV18 and TRBJ2-4; 9 nucleotides align to TRBD1. Unmatched junction bases numbered 8, after V lost 6 bases and J lost 8 bases. This CDR3 is 14 amino acids long. CDR1 is KGHSH, CDR2 LQKENI, per germline. The CDR3 is CASSPIQGAYIQYF. The CDR3 DNA reads TGTGCCAGCTCCCCCATACAGGGGGCCTACATTCAGTACTTC.

The V call is TRBV29-1, the J call TRBJ1-4, with D perhaps TRBD1 (6 bases). The V end lost 4 bases, the J end lost 8 bases, and 11 bases lay between the germline ends. CDR1 SQVTM and CDR2 ANQGSEA come from the germline V gene. This CDR3 spans 12 amino acids. The CDR3 reads CSVAGGGEKLFF. In nucleotides, the CDR3 is TGCAGCGTTGCTGGGGGCGGAGAAAAACTGTTTTTT.

The V gene is TRBV29-1, the J gene TRBJ2-5; D gene ambiguous. V was clipped by 5 bases and J by 4 bases, with 8 bases between them. CDR1 is SQVTM, CDR2 ANQGSEA, per germline. The CDR3 runs to 11 residues. The CDR3 sequence is CSVPSSETQYF. The CDR3 coding sequence is TGCAGCGTTCCGTCTTCAGAGACCCAGTACTTC.

This chain joins TRBV10-3 and TRBJ2-5; 9 nucleotides line up with TRBD1. The J call is in doubt because the DNA end fits TRBJ2-7 better. CDR1 and CDR2 from the germline V gene are ENHRY and SYGVKD. The CDR3 consists of 14 residues. CDR3 DNA sequence: TGTGCCACCAGGGCGACAGGGGGGGACGACGAGCAGTACTTC. Translated, it gives CATRATGGDDEQYF.

This clonotype showed up just a few times. This chain uses TRBV6-6 with TRBJ1-2; 8 positions match TRBD1. CDR3 length: 13 residues. CDR1 is MNHNY, CDR2 SVGAGI, per germline (reference sequence). The trim removed 7 bases at V and 6 bases at J, leaving 7 bases unmatched. The CDR3 DNA is TGTGCCAGCACGGACAGGGCGGAAGATGGCTACACCTTC. Protein product: CASTDRAEDGYTF.

The table lists this clonotype with a few counts. J is TRBJ2-6 and V is TRBV6-5; D is perhaps TRBD1 or TRBD2 (5 bases each). V lost 3 bases, J lost 2 bases, and 8 bases lay in between. The length of the CDR3 is 15 residues. Germline V gives CDR1 MNHEY, CDR2 SVGAGI. The CDR3 loop is CASSYWGTGANVLTF. CDR3 DNA: TGTGCCAGCAGTTATTGGGGGACTGGGGCCAACGTCCTGACTTTC.

V and J are TRBV9 and TRBJ2-7, with TRBD1 identical over 10 bases. J gave up 2 bases and V 3 bases, and 5 bases lay outside the gene matches. There are 15 residues in the CDR3. Germline V lookup: CDR1 SGDLS, CDR2 YYNGEE. The CDR3: CASSEGTGAAYEQYF. In DNA, the CDR3 is TGTGCCAGCAGCGAGGGGACAGGGGCCGCCTACGAGCAGTACTTC.

The genes are TRBV19 and TRBJ1-2; D is ambiguous. CDR1 is LNHDA, CDR2 SQIVND, per germline (reference sequence). V lost 0 bases, J lost 4 bases, and 6 bases lay in between. The CDR3 contains 13 residues. The CDR3 sequence: CASSIEVRYGYTF. In DNA, the CDR3 is TGTGCCAGTAGTATAGAGGTGCGCTATGGCTACACCTTC. The full variable domain, in which reference TRBV19 and TRBJ1-2 provide the parts outside the CDR3, is DGGITQSPKYLFRKEGQNVTLSCEQNLNHDAMYWYRQDPGQGLRLIYYSQIVNDFQKGDIAEGYSVSREKKESFPLTVTSAQKNPTAFYLCASSIEVRYGYTFGSGTRLTVV.

The chain carries TRBV20-1 and TRBJ2-5; 8 nucleotides align to TRBD2. V shed 6 bases, J shed 2 bases, and the junction held 5 bases outside the gene matches. CDR1 and CDR2 from the germline V gene are DFQATT and SNEGSKA (reference sequence). The CDR3 length is 13 residues. CDR3 DNA: TGCAGTGCCCAAATAGCGGGGCAAGAGACCCAGTACTTC. This gives the protein CSAQIAGQETQYF.

The rearrangement joins TRBV24-1 to TRBJ2-1; 8 nucleotides agree with TRBD1. This CDR3 spans 16 amino acids. With V trimmed by 0 bases and J by 7 bases, 7 bases remained unmatched. From germline, CDR1 is KGHDR and CDR2 SFDVKD. Here the CDR3 reads CATSDLGQGAANEQFF. The DNA of the CDR3 is TGTGCCACCAGTGATTTGGGTCAGGGGGCCGCGAATGAGCAGTTCTTC.

The chain is built from TRBV4-3 and TRBJ1-2; TRBD1 aligns across 7 bases. The CDR3 covers 15 residues. Per germline, CDR1 LGHNA and CDR2 YSLEER. V was clipped by 0 bases and J by 4 bases; unmatched bases: 5. The CDR3 sequence: CASSQDNQGVYGYTF. The CDR3 DNA follows: TGCGCCAGCAGCCAAGATAACCAGGGGGTCTATGGCTACACCTTC.

This clonotype appeared a single time. In DNA, the CDR3 is TGCAGTGCTAGACGGGAAGGCTACACCTTC. Translation: CSARREGYTF. V usage is TRBV20-1 and J usage is TRBJ1-2; D is undetermined. CDR1 and CDR2 (germline): DFQATT, SNEGSKA (reference sequence). The CDR3 is 10 amino acids. V lost 2 bases and J 8 bases, leaving 6 bases between the germline ends.

This clonotype was seen more than once but under ten times. The J gene is TRBJ2-5, the V gene TRBV5-1, with D perhaps TRBD1 (5 bases). The germline gives CDR1 SGHRS, CDR2 YFSETQ. The V and J ends lost 4 bases and 4 bases respectively, with 17 bases between them. This CDR3 contains 15 residues. In nucleotides, the CDR3 is TGCGCCAGCAGCATACGTAGCAGGGTATCAGAGACCCAGTACTTC. Its protein product is CASSIRSRVSETQYF.

The chain recombines TRBV24-1 with TRBJ1-2; 7 bases are a match to TRBD1. The CDR3 consists of 14 residues. Germline CDR1 KGHDR, CDR2 SFDVKD. V lost 6 bases to trimming and J lost 1 base; unmatched junction nucleotides: 4. This chain's CDR3 is CATSPPGGNYGYTF. As DNA, the CDR3 is TGTGCCACCAGTCCTCCAGGGGGTAACTATGGCTACACCTTC.

This clonotype was recorded a few times. The genes are TRBV24-1 and TRBJ1-1; D gene unclear. Germline V gene lookup returns CDR1 KGHDR and CDR2 SFDVKD. V was cut by 2 bases and J by 6 bases, with 9 bases left in between. The CDR3 is made up of 13 amino acids. CDR3 nucleotide sequence: TGTGCCACCAGTGATTCAGACGGTGCTGAAGCTTTCTTT. It yields the protein CATSDSDGAEAFF.

The rearrangement links TRBV20-1 to TRBJ1-2; D may be TRBD1 (5 bases). From germline, CDR1 is DFQATT and CDR2 SNEGSKA (reference sequence). The CDR3 sequence is 15 residues long. Trimming took 2 bases from V and 3 from J, leaving 16 bases between them. CDR3 sequence: CSARPSGVTDYGYTF. The CDR3 region has the DNA TGCAGTGCTAGACCGTCGGGGGTTACGGACTATGGCTACACCTTC.

This clonotype came up a few times. The chain links TRBV3-1 to TRBJ2-7; TRBD1 might be the D (6 bases). Trimming removed 3 bases at V and 2 bases at J, with 11 bases between. CDR1 and CDR2 (germline): LGHDT, YNNKEL (reference sequence). The length of the CDR3 is 14 residues. Written as DNA, the CDR3 is TGTGCCAGCAGCCACTTGGACAGAGCCTACGAGCAGTACTTC. This sequence encodes CASSHLDRAYEQYF.

This clonotype occurred many times. The chain employs TRBV6-1 and TRBJ2-1; weak D call: TRBD1 (6 bases). There are 14 residues in the CDR3. Germline CDR1 reads MNHNS; CDR2 reads SASEGT. Trimming took off 1 base at V and 7 bases at J, with 11 bases between the two ends. CDR3 sequence reads: CASSEGTAANEQFF. As DNA, the CDR3 is TGTGCCAGCAGTGAAGGGACAGCTGCGAATGAGCAGTTCTTC.

This clonotype has more than one count but fewer than ten. The genes are TRBV7-3 and TRBJ2-1, with D tentatively TRBD1 or TRBD2 (5 bases each). V was pared by 5 bases and J by 9 bases, with 11 bases between. Germline V lookup: CDR1 SGHTA, CDR2 FQGTGA. The CDR3 runs to 12 residues. The CDR3 loop is CASSPVGGEQFF. CDR3 nucleotides: TGTGCCAGCAGCCCGGTTGGGGGTGAGCAGTTCTTC.

The table lists this clonotype with a few counts. The genes are TRBV7-9 and TRBJ2-7; maybe TRBD2 (6 bases). The J call may be wrong; the DNA end is better matched by TRBJ2-4. CDR1 and CDR2 from the germline V gene are SEHNR and FQNEAQ (reference sequence). This CDR3 contains 15 residues. CDR3 sequence (DNA): TGTGCCAGCAGCTCCCCCGGGACTGGGGGAAACATTCAGTACTTC. Encoded protein: CASSSPGTGGNIQYF.